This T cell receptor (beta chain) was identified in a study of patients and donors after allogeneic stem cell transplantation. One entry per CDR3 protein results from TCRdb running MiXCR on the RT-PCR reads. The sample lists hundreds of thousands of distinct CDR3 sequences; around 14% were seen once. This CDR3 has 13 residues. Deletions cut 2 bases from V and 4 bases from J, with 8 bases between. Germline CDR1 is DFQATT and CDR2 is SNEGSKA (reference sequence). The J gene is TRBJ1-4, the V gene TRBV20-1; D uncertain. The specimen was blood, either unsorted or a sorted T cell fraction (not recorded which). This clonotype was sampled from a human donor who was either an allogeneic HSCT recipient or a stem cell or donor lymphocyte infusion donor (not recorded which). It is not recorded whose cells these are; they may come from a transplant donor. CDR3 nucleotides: TGCAGTGCTAGAACGGATCATAATGAAAAACTGTTTTTT. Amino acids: CSARTDHNEKLFF.